Below, 12 T cell receptor beta chains from the same sample are listed, as sequenced in a study of cytomegalovirus exposure and HLA in healthy donors. Primers for the PCR totalled 60 Vbeta and 13 Jbeta. TCRdb keeps only in-frame clones here, not all; method: immunoSEQ multiplex PCR. The top ten hold 4.1% of the sample, which has under 150,000 clones, about four fifths seen once. Sequencing was carried out using PBMCs. These receptors all come from a man aged 35 to 55 in good health and CMV-seropositive.

The V and J genes are TRBV7-9 and TRBJ1-1; TRBD1 aligns across 8 bases. With V trimmed by 6 bases and J by 7 bases, 1 base remained unmatched. This CDR3 spans 11 amino acids. Germline CDR1 SEHNR, CDR2 FQNEAQ (reference sequence). This chain's CDR3 is CASRGTGEAFF. The DNA for the CDR3 is TGTGCCAGCAGGGGGACAGGTGAAGCTTTCTTT.

This sequence joins TRBV18 and TRBJ1-1; TRBD1 agrees at 8 bases. The germline CDR1 and CDR2 sequences are KGHSH and LQKENI. The CDR3 contains 15 residues. V trimming: 3 bases; J trimming: 3 bases; junction bases outside the gene matches: 6. The DNA of the CDR3 is TGTGCCAGCTCACCCTCGGGACAGGCGGACACTGAAGCTTTCTTT. The encoded protein is CASSPSGQADTEAFF.

V is TRBV30 and J is TRBJ1-1, with a possible D match to TRBD1 (5 bases). Per germline, CDR1 GTSNPN and CDR2 SVGIG (reference sequence). The CDR3 totals 10 residues. V lost 5 bases to trimming and J lost 11 bases, with 12 bases between them. CDR3 bases: TGTGCCTGGGGGGCACCTGCCGCTTTCTTT. It translates to CAWGAPAAFF.

The chain carries TRBV5-1 and TRBJ2-2, with TRBD1 identical over 7 bases. The CDR3 length is 16 residues. V was pared by 4 bases and J by 1 base, with 7 bases of the junction left unmatched. In germline, CDR1 is SGHRS, CDR2 YFSETQ. The CDR3 reads CASSLLDRVNTGELFF. The CDR3 DNA is TGCGCCAGCAGCCTCCTCGACAGGGTGAACACCGGGGAGCTGTTTTTT.

The V call is TRBV9, the J call TRBJ1-1; maybe TRBD1 (5 bases). CDR3 length: 15 amino acids. Germline CDR1 SGDLS, CDR2 YYNGEE. V gave up 0 bases and J gave up 7 bases, with 16 bases separating them. Written as DNA, the CDR3 is TGTGCCAGCAGCGTAGACGGCGGGGGGGTAGTTGAAGCTTTCTTT. Residues: CASSVDGGGVVEAFF. The entire variable domain, with the rest obtained from reference TRBV9 and TRBJ1-1, is as follows: DSGVTQTPKHLITATGQRVTLRCSPRSGDLSVYWYQQSLDQGLQFLIQYYNGEERAKGNILERFSAQQFPDLHSELNLSSLELGDSALYFCASSVDGGGVVEAFFGQGTRLTVV.

This clone was seen only once. The chain joins TRBV10-3 to TRBJ2-7, with 7 nucleotides matching TRBD2. The CDR3 contains 13 residues. The V gene's germline CDR1 is ENHRY and CDR2 SYGVKD. V trimming: 7 bases; J trimming: 4 bases; junction bases outside the gene matches: 7. In DNA form, the CDR3 reads TGTGCCATCACGGCCCGGGAGGTATACGAGCAGTACTTC. It translates to CAITAREVYEQYF.

This rearrangement joins TRBV7-9 to TRBJ1-1, with 7 bases matching TRBD1. Trimming removed 4 bases from V and 1 base from J; junction bases left unmatched: 3. CDR1 is SEHNR and CDR2 is FQNEAQ in the germline V gene (reference sequence). This CDR3 comprises 14 residues. CDR3 bases: TGTGCCAGCAGCTCTACAGGGGCGAACACTGAAGCTTTCTTT. It encodes CASSSTGANTEAFF.

The chain combines TRBV7-2 with TRBJ2-5; TRBD1 matches at 12 bases. The CDR3 runs 16 residues. Unmatched junction bases numbered 7, after V lost 4 bases and J lost 4 bases. In germline, CDR1 is SGHTA, CDR2 FQGNSA. CDR3 nucleotides: TGTGCCAGCAGCTCCCCAAGGGACAGGGGGCGAGAGACCCAGTACTTC. Protein product: CASSSPRDRGRETQYF.

This sequence joins TRBV9 and TRBJ2-3; 7 bases align to TRBD2. CDR1 and CDR2 (germline): SGDLS, YYNGEE. Losses at the gene ends were 0 bases for V and 3 bases for J; bases not matched to a gene: 4. CDR3 size: 15 residues. CDR3 sequence: CASSVVGRETDTQYF. The CDR3 DNA follows: TGTGCCAGCAGCGTAGTTGGGCGGGAGACAGATACGCAGTATTTT.

The gene calls are TRBV5-1 and TRBJ2-3; 15 bases agree with TRBD2. This CDR3 region has 18 residues. From germline, CDR1 is SGHRS and CDR2 YFSETQ. The trim removed 5 bases at V and 1 base at J, leaving 8 bases unmatched. The CDR3 sequence: CASRGLAGGLLRTDTQYF. The CDR3 DNA is TGCGCCAGCAGGGGACTAGCGGGGGGACTTTTACGCACAGATACGCAGTATTTT.

Only one count was recorded for this clone. J is TRBJ2-7 and V is TRBV7-3; possible D gene TRBD2, 5 bases. The V end lost 5 bases, the J end lost 4 bases, and 18 bases lay between the germline ends. From germline, CDR1 is SGHTA and CDR2 FQGTGA. The length of the CDR3 is 15 residues. CDR3 loop: CASSREPGFQYEQYF. The CDR3 nucleotides read TGTGCCAGCAGCCGGGAACCAGGTTTTCAGTACGAGCAGTACTTC.

There are a few counts of this clone. The CDR3 loop is CASSPSRGTEAFF. DNA for the CDR3: TGTGCCAGCAGCCCATCCCGGGGCACTGAAGCTTTCTTT. The J gene is TRBJ1-1, the V gene TRBV5-4; D remains ambiguous. The CDR3 loop spans 13 amino acids. The ends were cut back, 4 bases at V and 4 bases at J, with 11 bases in the middle. From germline, CDR1 is SGHNT and CDR2 YYREEE (reference sequence).